This entry is about one TCR beta chain. Antigen: not known. This specimen comes from a study of shared clonotypes between healthy human individuals. Study-wide results and limits: Non-shared clonotypes displayed generation probabilities falling below those of clonotypes present in all four donors.

The CDR3 loop spans 14 amino acids. V was cut by 7 bases and J by 2 bases, with 13 bases left in between. Germline values: CDR1 MGHRA, CDR2 YSYEKL. CD45RO negativity and positive selection for CCR7 defined naive CD8 cells, a population that excluded terminally differentiated effector memory CD45RA+ cells. At deep level, the assay was performed. The method was immunoSEQ multiplex PCR; TCRdb's version includes in-frame clones alone and lacks a portion of them. The sample consists of about 2.2 million clones, 93% of them appearing once. Sequenced material: naive CD8+ T cells from PBMCs. The chain couples TRBV4-1 to TRBJ2-3; D ambiguous. This clonotype was obtained from a man younger than 35 in good health. Some clones in this sample may be carry-over from other donors' samples. The chain's CDR3 is CASTPRAHTDTQYF. The CDR3 coding sequence is TGCGCCAGCACCCCCCGGGCTCACACAGATACGCAGTATTTT.